Shown below are 32 T cell receptor beta chains from a single sample sequenced in a study of graft-versus-host responses after intestinal transplantation. Assay: immunoSEQ multiplex PCR; the TCRdb copy retains only in-frame clones and omits some. The profile shows 75,000 to 100,000 clones, 75% to 95% of them singletons. What these receptors recognize is not known. This specimen was unstimulated CD4+ T cells sorted from spleen or lymph node cells, taken before transplant. These receptors came from a human donor who was the organ donor for an intestinal transplant.

This chain joins TRBV5-6 and TRBJ1-6; D unresolved. CDR3 size: 14 residues. Germline V lookup: CDR1 SGHDT, CDR2 YYEEEE. Deletions cut 6 bases from V and 8 bases from J, with 15 bases between. The CDR3 sequence is CASTRGGRDSPLHF. The CDR3 nucleotides read TGTGCCAGCACTCGTGGAGGAAGGGATTCACCCCTCCACTTT.

The chain recombines TRBV19 with TRBJ1-6; D gene ambiguous. V was trimmed by 5 bases and J by 7 bases, leaving 15 bases between them. The CDR3 consists of 15 residues. CDR1 and CDR2 from the germline V gene are LNHDA and SQIVND (reference sequence). The CDR3 DNA reads as TGTGCCAGTAGTGTATACGCTGGGGAGAATTCACCCCTCCACTTT. It codes for CASSVYAGENSPLHF.

The chain uses TRBV5-1 and TRBJ2-1; TRBD2 matches 9 bases. The CDR3 is 17 amino acids. The J segment lost 3 bases and the V segment lost 3 bases, leaving 10 bases of the junction unmatched. Germline-derived CDR1 and CDR2 are SGHRS and YFSETQ. The CDR3 region is CASSSPRASGDYNEQFF. CDR3 sequence (DNA): TGCGCCAGCAGCTCCCCTAGGGCTAGCGGGGACTACAATGAGCAGTTCTTC.

The chain uses TRBV28 and TRBJ1-1; D is possibly TRBD1 (6 bases). The ends were cut back, 2 bases at V and 4 bases at J, with 14 bases in the middle. The CDR3 spans 15 residues. Per the germline V gene, CDR1 is MDHEN and CDR2 is SYDVKM. DNA for the CDR3: TGTGCCAGCAGTTTACCGGGGGGCGGGCTCACTGAAGCTTTCTTT. Translated: CASSLPGGGLTEAFF.

The chain recombines TRBV12-5 with TRBJ1-5; the match to TRBD1 covers 9 bases. Germline trimming cut 0 bases from V and 6 bases from J; bases unmatched to any gene: 9. The CDR3 length is 17 residues. The germline CDR1 and CDR2 sequences are LGHNT and FRNRAP. The CDR3 here is CASGLVSGDRAGQPQHF. The CDR3 bases are TGTGCTAGTGGTTTGGTATCTGGGGACAGGGCTGGTCAGCCCCAGCATTTT. Full variable domain (rest looked up from reference TRBV12-5 and TRBJ1-5): DARVTQTPRHKVTEMGQEVTMRCQPILGHNTVFWYRQTMMQGLELLAYFRNRAPLDDSGMPKDRFSAEMPDATLATLKIQPSEPRDSAVYFCASGLVSGDRAGQPQHFGDGTRLSIL.

This chain connects TRBV5-1 to TRBJ2-7, with D possibly TRBD2 on 6 matching bases. Between the trimmed V and J ends, which lost 4 bases and 0 bases, there was a span of 20 bases. CDR1 is SGHRS and CDR2 is YFSETQ in the germline V gene. This CDR3 has 17 amino acids. CDR3 loop: CASSGGWGVPSSYEQYF. DNA for the CDR3: TGCGCCAGCAGCGGGGGTTGGGGGGTGCCGAGCTCCTACGAGCAGTACTTC.

The gene calls are TRBV11-2 and TRBJ2-5, with 9 nucleotides matching TRBD2. CDR3 size: 15 residues. Germline lookup yields CDR1 SGHAT and CDR2 FQNNGV. Germline trimming cut 1 base from V and 4 bases from J; bases unmatched to any gene: 4. This CDR3 reads CASSLGGGAAETQYF. DNA for the CDR3: TGTGCCAGCAGCTTAGGCGGGGGGGCTGCAGAGACCCAGTACTTC.

Written as DNA, the CDR3 is TGTGCCAGCAGCAAATGGGTAAGAGCGGTGGAGACCCAGTACTTC. Protein product: CASSKWVRAVETQYF. This chain uses TRBV21-1 with TRBJ2-5; no DNA check was done on the table's D call, TRBD2. TRBV21-1 is assigned pseudogene status. The CDR3 runs 15 residues.

The genes are TRBV5-1 and TRBJ2-6; tentatively, D is TRBD2 (5 bases). Trimming shortened V by 2 bases and J by 0 bases, and 9 bases separated the two germline ends. Germline V gene data show CDR1 as SGHRS and CDR2 as YFSETQ. The CDR3 runs to 16 residues. The CDR3 protein is CASSFVGSSGANVLTF. The CDR3 nucleotides are TGCGCCAGCAGCTTCGTTGGGAGCTCTGGGGCCAACGTCCTGACTTTC.

CDR3 DNA: TGTGCCAGCAGCGGCCGGGACAGGGGGCGCATCGGGGAAAAACTGTTTTTT. The encoded protein is CASSGRDRGRIGEKLFF. V usage is TRBV7-9 and J usage is TRBJ1-4; 12 bases align to TRBD1. Germline CDR1 and CDR2: SEHNR and FQNEAQ (reference sequence). V shed 5 bases, J shed 8 bases, and the junction held 12 bases outside the gene matches. This CDR3 spans 17 amino acids.

The J gene is TRBJ2-3, the V gene TRBV9, with 9 positions matching TRBD2. CDR1 SGDLS and CDR2 YYNGEE come from the germline V gene. The CDR3 is 14 residues long. The V and J ends lost 3 bases and 1 base, in that order; junction bases with no gene match: 0. CDR3 residues: CASSGLAGTDTQYF. The CDR3 DNA reads TGTGCCAGCAGCGGACTAGCGGGCACAGATACGCAGTATTTT.

The rearrangement uses TRBV6-6 and TRBJ1-3, with 7 bases identical to TRBD1. CDR1 and CDR2 (germline): MNHNY, SVGAGI (reference sequence). This CDR3 has 15 amino acids. Unmatched junction bases numbered 3, after V lost 4 bases and J lost 0 bases. CDR3 in DNA: TGTGCCAGCAGTTGGCAGGGGGACTCTGGAAACACCATATATTTT. Translated: CASSWQGDSGNTIYF.

The V and J genes are TRBV4-1 and TRBJ2-7; 7 bases match TRBD2. The CDR3 totals 15 residues. V trimming: 4 bases; J trimming: 0 bases; junction bases outside the gene matches: 6. Germline V gene sequence: CDR1 MGHRA, CDR2 YSYEKL. The CDR3, as DNA: TGCGCCAGCAGCCCAACAGCGGGGTTCTCCTACGAGCAGTACTTC. It codes for CASSPTAGFSYEQYF.

The V and J genes are TRBV5-4 and TRBJ2-7, with D tentatively TRBD2 (5 bases). The CDR3 runs to 14 residues. Between the trimmed V and J ends, which lost 1 base and 9 bases, there was a span of 17 bases. The germline gives CDR1 SGHNT, CDR2 YYREEE (reference sequence). The chain's CDR3 is CASSLSGRVGMQYF. The CDR3 nucleotides read TGTGCCAGCAGCTTGAGCGGACGGGTTGGGATGCAGTACTTC.

The chain recombines TRBV14 with TRBJ2-5; 8 nucleotides agree with TRBD1. V was pared by 1 base and J by 5 bases, with 6 bases of the junction left unmatched. In germline, CDR1 is SGHDN, CDR2 FVKESK. The CDR3 contains 15 residues. The chain's CDR3 is CASSQGRGLQETQYF. CDR3 DNA: TGTGCCAGCAGCCAAGGCAGGGGGCTTCAGGAGACCCAGTACTTC.

The chain couples TRBV6-5 to TRBJ1-2; 9 positions agree with TRBD1. CDR1 MNHEY and CDR2 SVGAGI come from the germline V gene. Germline trimming cut 2 bases from V and 4 bases from J; bases unmatched to any gene: 8. This CDR3 region has 16 residues. The DNA for the CDR3 is TGTGCCAGCAGTTACCATACCGGGACAGGGCTCTATGGCTACACCTTC. Translated: CASSYHTGTGLYGYTF.

The chain links TRBV5-3 to TRBJ1-6; no firm D call. TRBV5-3 is an ORF for which the function is uncertain. CDR3 length: 14 amino acids. The V end lost 4 bases, the J end lost 7 bases, and 12 bases lay between the germline ends. CDR3 DNA sequence: TGTGCCAGAAGCACCCTAAGTCAAAATTCACCCCTCCACTTT. Its protein is CARSTLSQNSPLHF.

The chain has TRBV4-2 and TRBJ1-2, with D unclear. CDR1 is LGHNA and CDR2 is YNFKEQ in the germline V gene. Trimming pared 1 base from V and 6 bases from J, leaving 6 bases between. CDR3 length: 12 amino acids. The CDR3 DNA follows: TGTGCCAGCAGCCAAGTTGAGGATGGCTACACCTTC. Translating it yields CASSQVEDGYTF.

The V and J genes are TRBV25-1 and TRBJ2-3, with D perhaps matching TRBD2 (6 bases). V dropped 4 bases and J dropped 2 bases, with 10 bases sitting between them. Germline-derived CDR1 and CDR2 are MGHDK and SYGVNS. This CDR3 is 14 amino acids long. The CDR3 DNA follows: TGTGCCAGCAGTGCTGGGGGGATCACAGATACGCAGTATTTT. It specifies CASSAGGITDTQYF.

This chain uses TRBV9 with TRBJ2-1; TRBD2 matches at 11 bases. The germline gives CDR1 SGDLS, CDR2 YYNGEE. V trimming: 0 bases; J trimming: 2 bases; junction bases outside the gene matches: 4. CDR3 length: 17 amino acids. CDR3 in DNA: TGTGCCAGCAGCGTAGGAATACTAGCGGGGGCCTACAATGAGCAGTTCTTC. Protein sequence: CASSVGILAGAYNEQFF.

There are a few counts of this clone. V gene TRBV10-3 combines with J gene TRBJ1-1; D remains unclear. V was trimmed by 1 base and J by 1 base, leaving 10 bases between them. Germline V lookup: CDR1 ENHRY, CDR2 SYGVKD. The CDR3 has 15 amino acids. The DNA of the CDR3 is TGTGCCATCAGTGAGTTACCCGGTCCGAACACTGAAGCTTTCTTT. Its protein is CAISELPGPNTEAFF.

CDR3 sequence (DNA): TGTGCCAGCAGCTTGGAGCGGGGGGGAGCAGAGACCCAGTACTTC. This translates into CASSLERGGAETQYF. J is TRBJ2-5 and V is TRBV7-2; 10 bases agree with TRBD2. V gave up 3 bases and J gave up 4 bases; unmatched junction bases: 5. The CDR3 runs to 15 residues. Germline-derived CDR1 and CDR2 are SGHTA and FQGNSA. The full variable domain, in which reference TRBV7-2 and TRBJ2-5 provide the parts outside the CDR3, is GAGVSQSPSNKVTEKGKDVELRCDPISGHTALYWYRQSLGQGLEFLIYFQGNSAPDKSGLPSDRFSAERTGGSVSTLTIQRTQQEDSAVYLCASSLERGGAETQYFGPGTRLLVL.

The rearrangement links TRBV10-1 to TRBJ1-5, with D unclear. Between the trimmed V and J ends, which lost 0 bases and 0 bases, there was a span of 6 bases. The CDR3 has 15 amino acids. Germline V lookup: CDR1 WNHNN, CDR2 SYGVQD (reference sequence). The CDR3 protein is CASSESQYSNQPQHF. The CDR3 bases are TGCGCCAGCAGTGAGTCACAGTATAGCAATCAGCCCCAGCATTTT.

This chain connects TRBV11-2 to TRBJ1-1, with 9 bases matching TRBD1. Trimming removed 1 base from V and 5 bases from J; junction bases left unmatched: 14. The germline V gene encodes CDR1 SGHAT and CDR2 FQNNGV. This CDR3 is 18 amino acids long. CDR3 in amino acids: CASSLGNNRGPLGTEAFF. The CDR3 DNA reads as TGTGCCAGCAGCTTAGGAAACAACAGGGGGCCCCTGGGTACTGAAGCTTTCTTT.

This sequence joins TRBV6-5 and TRBJ1-2; TRBD1 is a possible D gene (6 bases). Germline CDR1 MNHEY, CDR2 SVGAGI. The CDR3 covers 13 residues. With 2 bases removed from V and 4 bases from J, the gap between germline ends came to 8 bases. The CDR3 sequence is CASSYQGTYGYTF. The CDR3 nucleotides read TGTGCCAGCAGTTACCAGGGGACCTATGGCTACACCTTC.

The chain uses TRBV30 and TRBJ1-3; the D is unclear. V dropped 5 bases and J dropped 4 bases, with 12 bases sitting between them. The CDR3 is 13 residues long. Germline CDR1 and CDR2: GTSNPN and SVGIG (reference sequence). The CDR3 protein is CAWCLSGGNTIYF. The CDR3 DNA reads as TGTGCCTGGTGTCTCTCCGGGGGAAACACCATATATTTT.

The chain joins TRBV10-3 to TRBJ2-7; 12 positions match TRBD1. This CDR3 spans 16 amino acids. CDR1 is ENHRY and CDR2 is SYGVKD in the germline V gene. J lost 7 bases, V lost 1 base, and 8 bases had no gene match. The CDR3 DNA reads TGTGCCATCAGTGAGTGCAGGGGACAGGGGGCCTGTGAGCAGTACTTC. Its protein is CAISECRGQGACEQYF.

The chain employs TRBV18 and TRBJ1-1; no clear D. CDR3 length equals 14 residues. V gave up 3 bases and J gave up 1 base, with 9 bases separating them. Per the germline V gene, CDR1 is KGHSH and CDR2 is LQKENI. The CDR3 DNA sequence: TGTGCCAGCTCACCGAGGACTGCGAACACTGAAGCTTTCTTT. It translates to CASSPRTANTEAFF.

The count of this clone is one. The genes are TRBV27 and TRBJ1-1, with 8 bases lining up with TRBD1. CDR3 length equals 13 residues. V lost 3 bases to trimming and J lost 3 bases; unmatched junction nucleotides: 0. Germline V CDR1 and CDR2: MNHEY, SMNVEV (reference sequence). In nucleotides, the CDR3 is TGTGCCAGCAGTTTCAGGGGGCACACTGAAGCTTTCTTT. Residues: CASSFRGHTEAFF.

CDR3 nucleotides: TGCGCCAGCAGCTTGGCTACGGGGGGCGCCGACTACGAGCAGTACTTC. Translating it yields CASSLATGGADYEQYF. The V and J genes are TRBV5-1 and TRBJ2-7; weak D call: TRBD2 (7 bases). V was clipped by 0 bases and J by 3 bases, with 16 bases between them. Per germline, CDR1 SGHRS and CDR2 YFSETQ. The CDR3 covers 16 residues.

J is TRBJ2-7 and V is TRBV7-2; D is possibly TRBD1 (6 bases). This CDR3 spans 15 amino acids. V lost 3 bases, J lost 5 bases, and 17 bases lay in between. CDR1 and CDR2 from the germline V gene are SGHTA and FQGNSA. CDR3 sequence: CASSLVRQGLHEQYF. The CDR3 DNA sequence: TGTGCCAGCAGCTTGGTTCGGCAGGGGCTCCACGAGCAGTACTTC.

The genes are TRBV6-5 and TRBJ1-1; 9 nucleotides agree with TRBD1. CDR1 is MNHEY and CDR2 is SVGAGI in the germline V gene. The V gene end was trimmed by 5 bases and the J gene end by 1 base; junction bases not matched to a gene: 5. This CDR3 is built from 15 residues. The CDR3 DNA follows: TGTGCCAGCAGTCCGGACAGGGGAGGGAACACTGAAGCTTTCTTT. This sequence encodes CASSPDRGGNTEAFF.